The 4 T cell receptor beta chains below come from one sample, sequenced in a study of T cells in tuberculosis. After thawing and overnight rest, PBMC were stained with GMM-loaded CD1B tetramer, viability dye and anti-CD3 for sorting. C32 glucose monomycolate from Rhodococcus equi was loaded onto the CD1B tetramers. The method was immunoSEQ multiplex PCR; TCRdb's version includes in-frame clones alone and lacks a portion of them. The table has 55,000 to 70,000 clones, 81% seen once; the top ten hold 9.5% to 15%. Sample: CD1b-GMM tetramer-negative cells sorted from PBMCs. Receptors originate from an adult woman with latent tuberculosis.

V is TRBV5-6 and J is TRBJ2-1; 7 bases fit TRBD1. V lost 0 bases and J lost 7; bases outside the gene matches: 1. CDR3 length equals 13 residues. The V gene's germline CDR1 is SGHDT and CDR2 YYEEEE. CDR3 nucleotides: TGTGCCAGCAGCTTGGGGGGACAGAATGAGCAGTTCTTC. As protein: CASSLGGQNEQFF.

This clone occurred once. The CDR3 is CASSPGQGSYNEQFF. The CDR3 nucleotides read TGCGCCAGCAGCCCCGGACAAGGATCCTACAATGAGCAGTTCTTC. V is TRBV5-1 and J is TRBJ2-1; D perhaps matches TRBD1 (5 bases). Germline-derived CDR1 and CDR2 are SGHRS and YFSETQ. CDR3 size: 15 residues. V gave up 4 bases and J gave up 1 base, with 12 bases separating them.

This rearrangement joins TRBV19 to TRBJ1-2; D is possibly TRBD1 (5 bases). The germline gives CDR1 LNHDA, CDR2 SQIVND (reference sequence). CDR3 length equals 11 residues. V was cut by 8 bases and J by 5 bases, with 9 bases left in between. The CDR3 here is CASSGGYGYTF. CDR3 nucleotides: TGTGCCAGTTCGGGGGGGTATGGCTACACCTTC.

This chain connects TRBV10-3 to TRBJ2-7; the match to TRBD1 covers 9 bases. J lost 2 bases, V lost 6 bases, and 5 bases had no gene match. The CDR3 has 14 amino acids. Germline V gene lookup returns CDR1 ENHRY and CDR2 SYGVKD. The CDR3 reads CAIRGGDRAYEQYF. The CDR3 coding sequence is TGTGCCATCAGGGGGGGGGACAGGGCCTACGAGCAGTACTTC.